This paragraph reports one T cell receptor beta chain. Its antigen is undetermined. V dropped 0 bases and J dropped 3; count of bases not matched to a gene: 2. This CDR3 comprises 15 residues. Germline values: CDR1 MNHEY, CDR2 SVGAGI. Repertoires were generated with immunoSEQ multiplex PCR, while TCRdb's copy carries only in-frame clones and drops some. This table holds 43,000 or so clones, approximately 95% found once. These data originate in a study of graft-versus-host responses after intestinal transplantation. On the study more broadly: Every recipient had anti-thymocyte globulin induction and approximately three years of tacrolimus plus steroids. General study results and limits: Researchers found GvH clones in recipient marrow, and some showed up first in ileum or blood.

The sequence was collected from a human patient who received an intestinal transplant, so some T cells may come from the graft donor. The V call is TRBV6-5, the J call TRBJ2-1, with 7 positions matching TRBD2. The sample here was PBMCs, taken 750 to 800 days after a first intestinal transplant, on the day of a second. CDR3 in DNA: TGTGCCAGCAGTTACTCGGGGGGGATCTACAATGAGCAGTTCTTC. Translation gives CASSYSGGIYNEQFF.